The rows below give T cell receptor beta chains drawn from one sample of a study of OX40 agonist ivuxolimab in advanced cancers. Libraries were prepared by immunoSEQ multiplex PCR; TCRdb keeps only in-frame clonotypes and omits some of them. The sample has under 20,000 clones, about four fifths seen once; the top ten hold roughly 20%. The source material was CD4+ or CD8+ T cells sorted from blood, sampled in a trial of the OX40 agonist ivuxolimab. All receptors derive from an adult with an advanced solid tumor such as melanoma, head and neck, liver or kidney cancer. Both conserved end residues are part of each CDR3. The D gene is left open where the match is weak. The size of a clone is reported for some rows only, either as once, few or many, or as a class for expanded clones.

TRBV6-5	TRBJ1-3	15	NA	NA	CASSYSESSGNTIYF	TGTGCCAGCAGTTACTCAGAGAGCTCTGGAAACACCATATATTTT
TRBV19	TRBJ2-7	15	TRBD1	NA	CASSPGTGNFYEQYF	TGTGCCAGTAGTCCCGGGACAGGGAACTTCTACGAGCAGTACTTC
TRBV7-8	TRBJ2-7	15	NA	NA	CASSLRDSLSYEQYF	TGTGCCAGCAGCTTAAGAGACAGCCTCTCCTACGAGCAGTACTTC
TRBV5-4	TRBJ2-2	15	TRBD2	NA	CASSSSGGNTGELFF	TGTGCCAGCAGCTCGAGCGGGGGTAACACCGGGGAGCTGTTTTTT
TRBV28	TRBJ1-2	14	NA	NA	CASSDAGLYYGYTF	TGTGCCAGCAGTGACGCGGGCCTATACTATGGCTACACCTTC
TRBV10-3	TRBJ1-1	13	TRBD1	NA	CAISGERQGADFF	TGTGCCATCAGTGGAGAACGACAGGGGGCGGATTTCTTT
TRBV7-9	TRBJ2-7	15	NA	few	CASSSLEVMAYEQYF	TGTGCCAGCAGCTCCCTTGAGGTAATGGCCTACGAGCAGTACTTC
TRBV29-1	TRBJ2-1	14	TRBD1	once	CSVEGRGIYDEQFF	TGCAGCGTTGAGGGCAGGGGGATTTACGATGAGCAGTTCTTC
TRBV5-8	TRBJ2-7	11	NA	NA	CASRSSYEQYF	TGTGCCAGCAGGAGTTCCTACGAGCAGTACTTC
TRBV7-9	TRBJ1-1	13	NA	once	CASSFSEITEAFF	TGTGCCAGCAGCTTCTCGGAAATCACTGAAGCTTTCTTT
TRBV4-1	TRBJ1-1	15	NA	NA	CASSVREASDTEAFF	TGCGCCAGCAGCGTCCGGGAGGCTTCGGATACTGAAGCTTTCTTT
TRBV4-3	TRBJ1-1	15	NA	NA	CANSQSRASVVEAFF	TGCGCCAACAGCCAATCGAGGGCATCGGTAGTTGAAGCTTTCTTT